Listed here are 10 T cell receptor beta chains from one sample, sequenced in a study of blood T cell repertoires in COVID-19 (dated by TCRdb to about 2020). The library relied on the immunoSEQ multiplex PCR assay. TCRdb stores this immuneACCESS table with in-frame sequences only. Part of the clones is absent; in the studies checked, under half of the shortfall reflects unresolved V genes, and no reason is known for the rest. The sample table shows some 300,000 clones, and 90% are seen once. The ten largest clones take up under 1.1% of the sample. The sample was peripheral blood. The receptors were gathered from a woman aged 40 to 49 with COVID-19, enrolled during active disease.

The V gene is TRBV2, the J gene TRBJ1-5; D might be TRBD1 (6 bases). The CDR3 loop spans 14 amino acids. Trimming took off 5 bases at V and 4 bases at J, with 12 bases between the two ends. Germline V gene lookup returns CDR1 SNHLY and CDR2 FYNNEI. The CDR3 region is CASSLGGSNQPQHF. The CDR3 coding sequence is TGTGCCAGCAGTCTTGGGGGCAGTAATCAGCCCCAGCATTTT.

The rearrangement joins TRBV27 to TRBJ1-2; 7 nucleotides match TRBD1. This CDR3 comprises 16 residues. V was pared by 0 bases and J by 3 bases, with 7 bases of the junction left unmatched. Germline V gene sequence: CDR1 MNHEY, CDR2 SMNVEV (reference sequence). CDR3 sequence reads: CASSLSGQGEYYGYTF. DNA of the CDR3: TGTGCCAGCAGTTTATCAGGCCAGGGGGAATACTATGGCTACACCTTC.

The genes are TRBV9 and TRBJ2-5; no definite D call. CDR1 is SGDLS, CDR2 YYNGEE, per germline. This CDR3 region has 14 residues. The germline V and J ends were trimmed by 4 bases and 4 bases, with 14 bases remaining between them. Written as DNA, the CDR3 is TGTGCCAGCAGCCCCTCCCGAGGTCGAGAGACCCAGTACTTC. It codes for CASSPSRGRETQYF.

V gene TRBV4-3 combines with J gene TRBJ2-3, with 12 positions matching TRBD2. The J segment lost 3 bases and the V segment lost 0 bases, leaving 4 bases of the junction unmatched. This CDR3 is 17 amino acids long. Germline CDR1 and CDR2: LGHNA and YSLEER. The CDR3 DNA sequence: TGCGCCAGCAGCCAAGATCTAGCGGGGGGGCAGACAGATACGCAGTATTTT. Translation: CASSQDLAGGQTDTQYF.

The chain carries TRBV5-4 and TRBJ2-2, with D maybe TRBD2 (6 bases). V was clipped by 0 bases and J by 9 bases, with 15 bases between them. CDR3 length: 15 amino acids. Germline V gene sequence: CDR1 SGHNT, CDR2 YYREEE (reference sequence). The CDR3 DNA is TGTGCCAGCAGCTTGGGGGGGAGGCCAGCCAGGGAGCTGTTTTTT. Encoded protein: CASSLGGRPARELFF.

The rearrangement uses TRBV28 and TRBJ1-5, with D tentatively TRBD1 (5 bases). The CDR3 is 13 residues long. Germline values: CDR1 MDHEN, CDR2 SYDVKM. Trimming cost V 11 bases and J 5 bases, with 16 bases left between them. In DNA, the CDR3 is TGTGCCGTCGGCAGGGCGCCCGATCAGCCCCAGCATTTT. Translating gives CAVGRAPDQPQHF. Supplemented by reference TRBV28 and TRBJ1-5, the full variable domain reads DVKVTQSSRYLVKRTGEKVFLECVQDMDHENMFWYRQDPGLGLRLIYFSYDVKMKEKGDIPEGYSVSREKKERFSLILESASTNQTSMYLCAVGRAPDQPQHFGDGTRLSIL.

The chain employs TRBV7-8 and TRBJ2-1, with a possible D match to TRBD1 (6 bases). V lost 5 bases and J lost 5, with 19 bases in between. This CDR3 spans 16 amino acids. Germline V lookup: CDR1 SGHVS, CDR2 FQNEAQ. The CDR3 region is CASSPRRVGANNEQFF. The CDR3 region has the DNA TGTGCCAGCAGCCCGAGGCGGGTGGGGGCCAACAATGAGCAGTTCTTC.

The J gene is TRBJ2-7, the V gene TRBV27, with 8 bases fitting TRBD2. CDR1 and CDR2 from the germline V gene are MNHEY and SMNVEV (reference sequence). This CDR3 spans 16 amino acids. V dropped 6 bases and J dropped 2; count of bases not matched to a gene: 12. CDR3 sequence: CASSSNLRGGTYEQYF. As DNA, the CDR3 is TGTGCCAGCAGCTCGAACCTCCGGGGGGGCACCTACGAGCAGTACTTC.

In this sample, this clone turned up once. This rearrangement joins TRBV15 to TRBJ1-4, with a possible D match to TRBD1 (6 bases). This CDR3 spans 14 amino acids. The V and J ends lost 9 bases and 6 bases respectively, with 17 bases between them. Germline assignment: CDR1 LNHNV and CDR2 YYDKDF (reference sequence). DNA for the CDR3: TGTGCCACGCTCCGGGACATAGGCTATGAAAAACTGTTTTTT. Protein sequence: CATLRDIGYEKLFF. The full variable domain, with the rest looked up from reference TRBV15 and TRBJ1-4, is DAMVIQNPRYQVTQFGKPVTLSCSQTLNHNVMYWYQQKSSQAPKLLFHYYDKDFNNEADTPDNFQSRRPNTSFCFLDIRSPGLGDTAMYLCATLRDIGYEKLFFGSGTQLSVL.

The chain links TRBV7-8 to TRBJ1-1, with 9 bases aligning to TRBD1. Germline CDR1 SGHVS, CDR2 FQNEAQ. The CDR3 extends over 14 amino acids. J gave up 5 bases and V 7 bases, and 8 bases lay outside the gene matches. The CDR3 DNA reads TGTGCCAGCACCCCCGGGACAGGGCGAACTGAAGCTTTCTTT. The encoded protein is CASTPGTGRTEAFF.